The 28 T cell receptor beta chains listed next were all sequenced from one sample in a study of CD4+ T cells in melanoma. The data were produced by immunoSEQ multiplex PCR, yet TCRdb's version contains in-frame clones alone and is incomplete. This sample has about 10,000 clones, with under 65% found just once. Sequencing was carried out using cells from a culture (not recorded whether cultured in vitro). The receptors originated from a human donor with melanoma.

The chain uses TRBV5-4 and TRBJ2-5, with 7 bases identical to TRBD1. CDR1 and CDR2 from the germline V gene are SGHNT and YYREEE (reference sequence). The ends lost 2 bases at V and 5 bases at J; junction bases unmatched: 9. The CDR3 runs 15 residues. The CDR3: CASSLQPGTAETQYF. The DNA for the CDR3 is TGTGCCAGCAGCTTACAACCCGGGACAGCGGAGACCCAGTACTTC.

V is TRBV30 and J is TRBJ2-7; tentative D call: TRBD2 (7 bases). The CDR3 spans 13 residues. Between the trimmed V and J ends, which lost 5 bases and 3 bases, there was a span of 14 bases. CDR1 and CDR2 (germline): GTSNPN, SVGIG (reference sequence). CDR3 bases: TGTGCCTGGGGGGGGCGGGGGAGCTACGAGCAGTACTTC. This gives the protein CAWGGRGSYEQYF.

This clone was observed a single time. The rearrangement links TRBV18 to TRBJ2-7; perhaps D is TRBD1 or TRBD2 (5 bases each). Germline lookup yields CDR1 KGHSH and CDR2 LQKENI. The CDR3 consists of 14 residues. The V end lost 1 base, the J end lost 7 bases, and 14 bases lay between the germline ends. In DNA form, the CDR3 reads TGTGCCAGCTCACCACTTCCAGGGACGGCAGAGCAGTACTTC. Protein product: CASSPLPGTAEQYF.

The chain recombines TRBV7-7 with TRBJ2-5; TRBD1 or TRBD2 may be the D gene (6 bases each). V was pared by 3 bases and J by 5 bases, with 13 bases between. Germline V CDR1 and CDR2: SSHAT, FNYEAQ (reference sequence). This CDR3 has 14 residues. As DNA, the CDR3 is TGTGCCAGCAGCTTTGGTTCGGGGGCTGAGACCCAGTACTTC. As protein: CASSFGSGAETQYF.

The CDR3 reads CASSSPNSGGYNEQFF. In nucleotides, the CDR3 is TGCGCCAGCAGCTCTCCCAATAGCGGGGGCTACAATGAGCAGTTCTTC. The gene calls are TRBV5-1 and TRBJ2-1; 9 bases line up with TRBD2. CDR1 and CDR2 (germline): SGHRS, YFSETQ. The CDR3 is 16 amino acids. V lost 3 bases, J lost 3 bases, and 7 bases stayed unmatched.

V usage is TRBV5-8 and J usage is TRBJ2-3, with 9 bases lining up with TRBD2. The CDR3 has 16 residues. Germline-derived CDR1 and CDR2 are SGHTS and YDEGEE. Trimming removed 0 bases from V and 3 bases from J; junction bases left unmatched: 5. The CDR3 DNA reads as TGTGCCAGCAGCTTGGCCTCGGGACTAGCAACAGATACGCAGTATTTT. Residues: CASSLASGLATDTQYF.

Only a few counts were recorded for this clone. This chain joins TRBV5-1 and TRBJ2-1; D is undetermined. CDR1 is SGHRS, CDR2 YFSETQ, per germline. V lost 1 base to trimming and J lost 5 bases, with 10 bases between them. The CDR3 totals 14 residues. The CDR3 bases are TGCGCCAGCAGCTTGAAAGGCCGAAACAATGAGCAGTTCTTC. Its translation is CASSLKGRNNEQFF. The full variable domain, rest sourced from reference TRBV5-1 and TRBJ2-1, is KAGVTQTPRYLIKTRGQQVTLSCSPISGHRSVSWYQQTPGQGLQFLFEYFSETQRNKGNFPGRFSGRQFSNSRSEMNVSTLELGDSALYLCASSLKGRNNEQFFGPGTRLTVL.

This clone was seen a single time. This chain links TRBV11-2 with TRBJ2-1; D is possibly TRBD1 (7 bases). V lost 8 bases and J 0 bases, leaving 14 bases between the germline ends. CDR3 length equals 15 residues. CDR1 is SGHAT and CDR2 is FQNNGV in the germline V gene. The CDR3 region has the DNA TGTGCCAGCCGATTCCAGGGGGGCTCCTACAATGAGCAGTTCTTC. As protein: CASRFQGGSYNEQFF.

V gene TRBV10-1 combines with J gene TRBJ1-5; D is uncertain. The germline gives CDR1 WNHNN, CDR2 SYGVQD (reference sequence). The CDR3 is 13 amino acids. With 4 bases removed from V and 7 bases from J, the gap between germline ends came to 11 bases. CDR3: CASSAGEGQPQHF. CDR3 coding DNA: TGCGCCAGCAGTGCGGGTGAGGGACAGCCCCAGCATTTT.

The rearrangement uses TRBV10-3 and TRBJ2-3; D ambiguous. Germline V gene lookup returns CDR1 ENHRY and CDR2 SYGVKD. Trimming pared 4 bases from V and 5 bases from J, leaving 10 bases between. This CDR3 has 13 residues. CDR3: CAISGSGLDTQYF. Written as DNA, the CDR3 is TGTGCCATCAGTGGGTCCGGGTTAGATACGCAGTATTTT.

The chain joins TRBV10-3 to TRBJ2-5; 9 bases line up with TRBD1. V dropped 10 bases and J dropped 5; count of bases not matched to a gene: 8. There are 13 residues in the CDR3. The germline V gene encodes CDR1 ENHRY and CDR2 SYGVKD. CDR3 sequence: CATRTGGRETQYF. The CDR3 DNA is TGTGCCACGCGAACAGGGGGCAGGGAGACCCAGTACTTC.

The genes are TRBV9 and TRBJ2-2; D remains ambiguous. Germline V gene sequence: CDR1 SGDLS, CDR2 YYNGEE. V was shortened by 1 base and J by 4 bases, with 14 bases between the two germline ends. This CDR3 contains 16 residues. The CDR3 nucleotides are TGTGCCAGCAGCGTAACGCACACCTCGGGCACCGGGGAGCTGTTTTTT. Protein product: CASSVTHTSGTGELFF.

V gene TRBV13 combines with J gene TRBJ2-1; 9 bases are shared with TRBD2. V was clipped by 2 bases and J by 6 bases; unmatched bases: 5. The CDR3 length is 15 residues. Per germline, CDR1 PRHDT and CDR2 FYEKMQ (reference sequence). The DNA of the CDR3 is TGTGCCAGCAGCTTAAGGACTAGCGCCGCCAATGAGCAGTTCTTC. It yields the protein CASSLRTSAANEQFF.

The V and J genes are TRBV5-1 and TRBJ1-5; tentatively, D is TRBD1 (5 bases). This CDR3 is 15 amino acids long. Germline CDR1 and CDR2: SGHRS and YFSETQ. With 5 bases removed from V and 0 bases from J, the gap between germline ends came to 12 bases. CDR3 DNA sequence: TGCGCCAGCAGTCCCCGGGGGGATAGCAATCAGCCCCAGCATTTT. This encodes CASSPRGDSNQPQHF. The variable domain in full, with the rest retrieved from reference TRBV5-1 and TRBJ1-5, is KAGVTQTPRYLIKTRGQQVTLSCSPISGHRSVSWYQQTPGQGLQFLFEYFSETQRNKGNFPGRFSGRQFSNSRSEMNVSTLELGDSALYLCASSPRGDSNQPQHFGDGTRLSIL.

Concerning this clone itself: At one boundary the junction diverges from the germline segment, which might be a read error. The chain employs TRBV7-7 and TRBJ2-5, with a possible D match to TRBD2 (5 bases). Per the germline V gene, CDR1 is SSHAT and CDR2 is FNYEAQ (reference sequence). The CDR3 sequence is 15 residues long. The CDR3 DNA reads TGTGCTAGCAGCTTAGTCTACGGGAAGCAAGAGACCCAGTACTTC. It yields the protein CASSLVYGKQETQYF.

This chain connects TRBV7-8 to TRBJ1-5; unclear D gene. CDR1 SGHVS and CDR2 FQNEAQ come from the germline V gene. The CDR3 runs to 16 residues. V lost 0 bases, J lost 1 base, and 10 bases lay in between. This chain's CDR3 is CASSLARSRSNQPQHF. CDR3 nucleotides: TGTGCCAGCAGCTTAGCGAGGTCCCGGAGCAATCAGCCCCAGCATTTT.

The J gene is TRBJ2-1, the V gene TRBV6-1, with TRBD2 matching over 14 bases. Germline CDR1 is MNHNS and CDR2 is SASEGT. This CDR3 is 17 amino acids long. The V segment lost 4 bases and the J segment 9 bases; nucleotides outside the gene matches: 11. The CDR3 DNA reads TGTGCCAGCAGTGCCTTTGCCGGGACTAGCGGGGGAGGTGAGCAGTTCTTC. As protein: CASSAFAGTSGGGEQFF.

The V and J genes are TRBV30 and TRBJ2-3, with 7 bases identical to TRBD1. The germline gives CDR1 GTSNPN, CDR2 SVGIG (reference sequence). J gave up 5 bases and V 1 base, and 3 bases lay outside the gene matches. The CDR3 is 13 amino acids. The CDR3 sequence: CAWSDRGIDTQYF. Here the CDR3 DNA reads TGTGCCTGGAGTGACAGGGGAATAGATACGCAGTATTTT.

CDR3 protein: CASSLGGTGNTIYF. CDR3 bases: TGTGCCAGCAGCCTTGGGGGCACTGGAAACACCATATATTTT. The rearrangement uses TRBV14 and TRBJ1-3, with a weak D call TRBD1 (6 bases). There are 14 residues in the CDR3. The germline V gene encodes CDR1 SGHDN and CDR2 FVKESK. V lost 4 bases to trimming and J lost 2 bases, with 9 bases between them.

The chain links TRBV9 to TRBJ2-7; possibly TRBD1 for D (6 bases). CDR1 is SGDLS, CDR2 YYNGEE, per germline. The CDR3 length is 16 residues. V lost 0 bases and J lost 7, with 20 bases in between. Written as DNA, the CDR3 is TGTGCCAGCAGCGTAGGGTACAGGGCTGGCCATCGGGAGCAGTACTTC. This encodes CASSVGYRAGHREQYF.

The chain carries TRBV2 and TRBJ2-7, with D perhaps matching TRBD1 (6 bases). Trimming pared 7 bases from V and 3 bases from J, leaving 10 bases between. Germline lookup yields CDR1 SNHLY and CDR2 FYNNEI. The CDR3 totals 12 residues. DNA of the CDR3: TGTGCCAGCAACGGACAGAACTACGAGCAGTACTTC. This encodes CASNGQNYEQYF.

The chain couples TRBV18 to TRBJ1-1; the D is unclear. The CDR3 length is 15 residues. Trimming shortened V by 3 bases and J by 3 bases, and 14 bases separated the two germline ends. CDR1 and CDR2 (germline): KGHSH, LQKENI. CDR3 sequence: CASSPSSAGYTEAFF. The CDR3 region has the DNA TGTGCCAGCTCACCTAGTTCCGCGGGGTACACTGAAGCTTTCTTT.

This rearrangement joins TRBV6-1 to TRBJ1-3; D is unresolved. In germline, CDR1 is MNHNS, CDR2 SASEGT. With 8 bases removed from V and 4 bases from J, the gap between germline ends came to 9 bases. The CDR3 contains 12 residues. CDR3 nucleotide sequence: TGTGCCAGCCGGTTGGACGGAAACACCATATATTTT. This translates into CASRLDGNTIYF.

The genes are TRBV19 and TRBJ2-3; D is uncertain. CDR1 and CDR2 (germline): LNHDA, SQIVND (reference sequence). The CDR3 runs 12 residues. V was shortened by 4 bases and J by 14 bases, with 16 bases between the two germline ends. CDR3 region: CASSNLTRQRYF. The CDR3 region has the DNA TGTGCCAGTAGTAATCTGACAAGACAACGGTATTTT.

V gene TRBV30 combines with J gene TRBJ2-2; 14 bases are a match to TRBD2. There are 15 residues in the CDR3. Germline trimming cut 5 bases from V and 6 bases from J; bases unmatched to any gene: 5. Germline V lookup: CDR1 GTSNPN, CDR2 SVGIG (reference sequence). CDR3 coding DNA: TGTGCCTGGGGGGGACTAGCGGGGGTCCCCGGGGAGCTGTTTTTT. Its protein product is CAWGGLAGVPGELFF.

This chain joins TRBV7-9 and TRBJ1-1; 7 positions match TRBD1. From germline, CDR1 is SEHNR and CDR2 FQNEAQ (reference sequence). CDR3 length: 15 amino acids. The V and J ends lost 5 bases and 3 bases, in that order; junction bases with no gene match: 9. The CDR3 sequence: CASSKGTQGDTEAFF. Written as DNA, the CDR3 is TGTGCCAGCAGCAAAGGGACCCAGGGGGACACTGAAGCTTTCTTT.

The rearrangement uses TRBV5-4 and TRBJ1-3; D might be TRBD1 (6 bases). The CDR3 is 16 amino acids. The V end was cut by 3 bases, the J end by 3 bases, with 16 bases between. The germline CDR1 and CDR2 sequences are SGHNT and YYREEE (reference sequence). CDR3 nucleotide sequence: TGTGCCAGCAGCTGGGGGGGCAGGGCTGGTGGAAACACCATATATTTT. It yields the protein CASSWGGRAGGNTIYF. The whole variable domain, filled in from reference TRBV5-4 and TRBJ1-3, reads ETGVTQSPTHLIKTRGQQVTLRCSSQSGHNTVSWYQQALGQGPQFIFQYYREEENGRGNFPPRFSGLQFPNYSSELNVNALELDDSALYLCASSWGGRAGGNTIYFGEGSWLTVV.

V and J are TRBV5-1 and TRBJ1-1; D ambiguous. Trimming removed 7 bases at V and 2 bases at J, with 6 bases between. The CDR3 is 11 residues long. The V gene's germline CDR1 is SGHRS and CDR2 YFSETQ. The CDR3 protein is CASRRNTEAFF. CDR3 bases: TGCGCCAGCCGAAGAAACACTGAAGCTTTCTTT.